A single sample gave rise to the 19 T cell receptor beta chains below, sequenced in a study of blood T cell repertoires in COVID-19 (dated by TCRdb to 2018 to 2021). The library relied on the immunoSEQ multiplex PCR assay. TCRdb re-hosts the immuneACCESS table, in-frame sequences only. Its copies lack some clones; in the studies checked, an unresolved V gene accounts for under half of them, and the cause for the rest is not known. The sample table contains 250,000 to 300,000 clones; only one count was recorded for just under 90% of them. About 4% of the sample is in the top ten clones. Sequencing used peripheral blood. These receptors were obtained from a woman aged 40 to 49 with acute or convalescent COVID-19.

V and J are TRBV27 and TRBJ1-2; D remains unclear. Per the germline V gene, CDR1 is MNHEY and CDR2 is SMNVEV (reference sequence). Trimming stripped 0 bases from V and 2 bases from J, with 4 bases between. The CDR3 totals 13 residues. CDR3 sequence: CASSLSGNYGYTF. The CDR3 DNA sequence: TGTGCCAGCAGTTTATCCGGGAACTATGGCTACACCTTC.

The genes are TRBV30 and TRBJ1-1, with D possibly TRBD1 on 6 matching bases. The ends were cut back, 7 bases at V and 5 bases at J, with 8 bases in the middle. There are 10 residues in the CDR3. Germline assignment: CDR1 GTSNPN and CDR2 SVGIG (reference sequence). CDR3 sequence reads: CALQGTEAFF. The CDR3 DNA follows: TGTGCCTTACAGGGAACTGAAGCTTTCTTT.

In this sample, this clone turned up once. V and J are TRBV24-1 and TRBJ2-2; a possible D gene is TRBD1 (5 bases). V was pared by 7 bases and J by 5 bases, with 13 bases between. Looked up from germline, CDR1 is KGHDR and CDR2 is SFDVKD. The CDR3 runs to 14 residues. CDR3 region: CATRVSGMTGELFF. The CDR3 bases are TGTGCCACCAGGGTTTCAGGGATGACCGGGGAGCTGTTTTTT.

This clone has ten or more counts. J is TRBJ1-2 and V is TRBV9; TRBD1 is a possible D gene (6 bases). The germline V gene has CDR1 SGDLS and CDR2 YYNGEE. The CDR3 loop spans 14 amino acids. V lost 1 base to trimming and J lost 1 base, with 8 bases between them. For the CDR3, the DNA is TGTGCCAGCAGCGTAACAGGGTATAACTATGGCTACACCTTC. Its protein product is CASSVTGYNYGYTF.

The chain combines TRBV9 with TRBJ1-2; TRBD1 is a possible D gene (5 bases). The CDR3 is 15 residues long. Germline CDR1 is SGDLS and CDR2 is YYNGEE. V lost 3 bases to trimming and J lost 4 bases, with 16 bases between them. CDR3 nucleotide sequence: TGTGCCAGCAGCGATTTTCCAGGGCCAGGCTATGGCTACACCTTC. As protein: CASSDFPGPGYGYTF.

The CDR3 DNA follows: TGTTGCTGGTGGGGCTTTGTCTCTGGGGCCAACGTCCTGACTTTC. Its translation is CCWWGFVSGANVLTF. The chain links TRBV6-5 to TRBJ2-6; D is perhaps TRBD1 (5 bases). The CDR3 loop spans 15 amino acids. Germline V gene data show CDR1 as MNHEY and CDR2 as SVGAGI.

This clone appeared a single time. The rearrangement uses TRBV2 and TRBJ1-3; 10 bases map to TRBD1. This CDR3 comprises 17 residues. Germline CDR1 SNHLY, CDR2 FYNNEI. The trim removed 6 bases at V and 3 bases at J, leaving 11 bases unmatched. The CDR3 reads CASSGQGGMLNGNTIYF. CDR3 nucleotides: TGTGCCAGCAGCGGACAGGGGGGGATGTTAAATGGAAACACCATATATTTT.

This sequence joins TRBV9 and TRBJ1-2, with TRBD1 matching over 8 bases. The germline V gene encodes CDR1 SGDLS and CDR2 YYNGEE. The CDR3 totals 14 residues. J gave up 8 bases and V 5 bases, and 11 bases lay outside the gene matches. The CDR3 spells CASSPQGQGWGYTF. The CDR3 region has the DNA TGTGCCAGCAGTCCCCAAGGACAGGGTTGGGGCTACACCTTC. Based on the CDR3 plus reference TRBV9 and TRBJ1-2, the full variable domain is DSGVTQTPKHLITATGQRVTLRCSPRSGDLSVYWYQQSLDQGLQFLIQYYNGEERAKGNILERFSAQQFPDLHSELNLSSLELGDSALYFCASSPQGQGWGYTFGSGTRLTVV.

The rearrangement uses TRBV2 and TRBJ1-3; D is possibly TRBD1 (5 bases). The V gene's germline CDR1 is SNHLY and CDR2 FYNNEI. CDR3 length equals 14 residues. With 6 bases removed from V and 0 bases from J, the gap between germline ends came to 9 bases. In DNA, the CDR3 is TGTGCCAGCAGGGGACTTATCTCTGGAAACACCATATATTTT. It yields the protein CASRGLISGNTIYF.

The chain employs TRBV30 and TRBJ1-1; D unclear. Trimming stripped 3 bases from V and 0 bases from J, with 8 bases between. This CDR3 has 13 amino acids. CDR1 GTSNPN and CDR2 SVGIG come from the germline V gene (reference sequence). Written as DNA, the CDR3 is TGTGCCTGGAGCCCGGTCATGAACACTGAAGCTTTCTTT. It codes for CAWSPVMNTEAFF.

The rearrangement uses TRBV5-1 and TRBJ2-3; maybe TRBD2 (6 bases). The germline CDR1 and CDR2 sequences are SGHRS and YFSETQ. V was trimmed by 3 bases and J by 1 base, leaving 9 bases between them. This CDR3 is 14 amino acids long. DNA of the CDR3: TGCGCCAGCAGCTCGGGAGTCCGCACAGATACGCAGTATTTT. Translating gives CASSSGVRTDTQYF.

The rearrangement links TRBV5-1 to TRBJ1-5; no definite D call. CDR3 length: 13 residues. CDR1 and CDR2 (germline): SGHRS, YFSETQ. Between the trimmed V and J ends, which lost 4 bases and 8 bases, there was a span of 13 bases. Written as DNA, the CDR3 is TGCGCCAGCAGCCCCGGTACGAGTGAGCCCCAGCATTTT. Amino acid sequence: CASSPGTSEPQHF.

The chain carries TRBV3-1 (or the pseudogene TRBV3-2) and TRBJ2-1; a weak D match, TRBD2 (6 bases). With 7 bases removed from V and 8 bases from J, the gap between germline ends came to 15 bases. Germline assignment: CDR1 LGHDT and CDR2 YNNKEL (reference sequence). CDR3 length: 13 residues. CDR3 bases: TGTGCCAGCACCCCGGGACTCCGGGATGAGCAGTTCTTC. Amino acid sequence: CASTPGLRDEQFF.

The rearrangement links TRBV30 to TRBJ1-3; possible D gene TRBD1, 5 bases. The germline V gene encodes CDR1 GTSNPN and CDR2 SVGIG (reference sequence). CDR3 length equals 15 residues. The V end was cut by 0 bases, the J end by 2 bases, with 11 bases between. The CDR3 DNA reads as TGTGCCTGGAGTGTACGCGCAGGGCCTGGAAACACCATATATTTT. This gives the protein CAWSVRAGPGNTIYF.

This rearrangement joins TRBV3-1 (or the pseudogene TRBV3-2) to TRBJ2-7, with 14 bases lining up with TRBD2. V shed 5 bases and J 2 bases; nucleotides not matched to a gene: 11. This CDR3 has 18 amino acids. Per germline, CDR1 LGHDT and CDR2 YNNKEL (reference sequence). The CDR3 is CASSTSPGTSGGPYEQYV. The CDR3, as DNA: TGTGCCAGCAGCACGAGCCCCGGGACTAGCGGGGGCCCCTACGAGCAGTACGTC.

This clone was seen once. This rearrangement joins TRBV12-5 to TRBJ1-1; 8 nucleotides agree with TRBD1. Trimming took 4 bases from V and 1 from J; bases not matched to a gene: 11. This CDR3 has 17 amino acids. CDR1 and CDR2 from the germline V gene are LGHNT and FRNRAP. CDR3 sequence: CASGYRQGFEPNTEAFF. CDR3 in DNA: TGTGCTAGTGGTTACCGACAGGGGTTCGAACCGAACACTGAAGCTTTCTTT.

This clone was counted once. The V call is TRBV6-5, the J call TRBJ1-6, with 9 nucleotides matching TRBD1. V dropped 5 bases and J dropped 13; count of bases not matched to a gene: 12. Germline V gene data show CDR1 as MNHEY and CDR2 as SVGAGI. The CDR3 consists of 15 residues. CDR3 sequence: CASSPGQGGFEPLHF. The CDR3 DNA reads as TGTGCCAGCAGTCCGGGACAGGGTGGTTTTGAGCCCCTCCACTTT.

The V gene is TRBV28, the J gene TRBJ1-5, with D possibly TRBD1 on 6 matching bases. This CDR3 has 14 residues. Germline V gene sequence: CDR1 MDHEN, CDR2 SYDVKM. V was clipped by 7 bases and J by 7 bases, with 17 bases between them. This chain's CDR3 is CASIQSQGSQPQHF. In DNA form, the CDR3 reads TGTGCCAGCATCCAGTCGCAGGGGTCGCAGCCCCAGCATTTT.

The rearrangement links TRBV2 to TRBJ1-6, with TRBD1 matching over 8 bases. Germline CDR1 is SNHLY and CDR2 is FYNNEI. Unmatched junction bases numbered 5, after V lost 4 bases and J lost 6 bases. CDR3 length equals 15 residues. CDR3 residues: CASSARDRGNSPLHF. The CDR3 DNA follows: TGTGCCAGCAGTGCTCGTGACAGGGGTAATTCACCCCTCCACTTT.